This T cell receptor beta chain was identified during a study of tissue T cells after allogeneic stem cell transplantation. Sequenced by immunoSEQ multiplex PCR; TCRdb stores in-frame clones only, minus some. The repertoire holds approximately 9,700 clones, with roughly two thirds as singletons. The CDR3 extends over 14 amino acids. Trimming stripped 4 bases from V and 5 bases from J, with 11 bases between. CDR1 and CDR2 (germline): MGHDK, SYGVNS. About this clone: The same CDR3 is also encoded by other DNA sequences in this sample.

The chain recombines TRBV25-1 with TRBJ1-4; D unresolved. The sample in question was tissue from the ileum, obtained at autopsy. This receptor was taken from a woman between 18 and 49 years old with breast cancer. The CDR3: CASSGGGGNEKLFF. In nucleotides, the CDR3 is TGTGCCAGCAGTGGGGGTGGTGGCAATGAAAAACTGTTTTTT.